Listed below are T cell receptor beta chains from one sample, sequenced in a study of blood T cell repertoires in COVID-19. Generated by immunoSEQ multiplex PCR, the TCRdb table keeps only in-frame clones and is missing some. The data contain 100,000 to 130,000 clones, less than 85% of them singletons. Material for sequencing was peripheral blood. The receptors here all came from a woman in her forties with acute or convalescent COVID-19. CDR3s include the opening cysteine and the closing phenylalanine or tryptophan. A D gene is named only where the DNA matches it firmly. A clone size is listed for some rows: how often the clone was seen (once, few, many), or a class if it is expanded.

cdr3_length	d_call	v_call	clone_size	j_call	cdr3_aa	cdr3_nt
15	NA	TRBV2	NA	TRBJ2-7	CASSVGVESSYEQYF	TGTGCCAGCAGTGTCGGGGTAGAAAGCTCCTACGAGCAGTACTTC
13	NA	TRBV18	NA	TRBJ1-1	CASLEGMNTEAFF	TGTGCCAGCTTGGAGGGCATGAACACTGAAGCTTTCTTT
16	TRBD1	TRBV7-9	NA	TRBJ2-5	CASSLATGGELETQYF	TGTGCCAGCAGCTTAGCGACAGGGGGCGAATTAGAGACCCAGTACTTC
15	NA	TRBV3-1/TRBV3-2	NA	TRBJ2-2	CASSQAGGNTGELFF	TGTGCCAGCAGCCAAGCCGGGGGGAACACCGGGGAGCTGTTTTTT
14	NA	TRBV15	NA	TRBJ1-6	CATREYPAGSPLHF	TGTGCCACCAGAGAATATCCCGCGGGTTCACCCCTCCACTTT
17	TRBD1	TRBV4-3	NA	TRBJ1-2	CASSQDRTGQGNYGYTF	TGCGCCAGCAGCCAAGATCGTACGGGACAGGGTAACTATGGCTACACCTTC
14	NA	TRBV5-6	NA	TRBJ2-2	CASSDRLNTGELFF	TGTGCCAGCAGTGACAGGTTAAACACCGGGGAGCTGTTTTTT
13	NA	TRBV9	NA	TRBJ1-4	CASSVGTIGKLFF	TGTGCCAGCAGCGTAGGGACTATTGGAAAACTGTTTTTT
14	TRBD1	TRBV7-2	NA	TRBJ1-4	CASSQGQGNEKLFF	TGTGCCAGCAGTCAGGGACAGGGGAATGAAAAACTGTTTTTT
16	TRBD1	TRBV7-2	NA	TRBJ2-2	CASSLYQGARTGELFF	TGTGCCAGCAGCTTATATCAGGGGGCGCGAACCGGGGAGCTGTTTTTT
13	TRBD1	TRBV6-5	NA	TRBJ1-2	CASSRQGNYGYTF	TGTGCCAGCAGTCGACAGGGGAACTATGGCTACACCTTC
14	NA	TRBV28	NA	TRBJ2-1	CASSFPGQYNEQFF	TGTGCCAGCAGTTTCCCCGGACAGTACAATGAGCAGTTCTTC
14	TRBD1	TRBV6-5	NA	TRBJ1-1	CASSLTGGRTEAFF	TGTGCCAGCAGCCTCACAGGGGGCCGCACTGAAGCTTTCTTT
16	TRBD1	TRBV4-1	NA	TRBJ2-2	CASSLAWTGSTGELFF	TGCGCCAGCAGCCTCGCTTGGACAGGGTCCACCGGGGAGCTGTTTTTT
17	NA	TRBV5-8	NA	TRBJ1-1	CASTLGAGGPMNTEAFF	TGTGCCAGCACCCTTGGGGCCGGGGGGCCGATGAACACTGAAGCTTTCTTT
15	NA	TRBV7-9	NA	TRBJ1-2	CASSPDLSGGYGYTF	TGTGCCAGCAGCCCCGACCTGTCGGGGGGCTATGGCTACACCTTC
14	NA	TRBV27	NA	TRBJ2-3	CASSAGRSTDTQYF	TGTGCCAGCAGCGCGGGACGGAGCACAGATACGCAGTATTTT
14	TRBD1	TRBV11-2	NA	TRBJ1-1	CASSWDRAGTEAFF	TGTGCCAGCAGTTGGGACAGGGCAGGCACTGAAGCTTTCTTT
17	TRBD1	TRBV27	NA	TRBJ2-3	CASSLLGTAPVTDTQYF	TGTGCCAGCAGTTTACTGGGGACAGCCCCCGTCACAGATACGCAGTATTTT
14	NA	TRBV7-6	NA	TRBJ2-3	CASSQSGSTDTQYF	TGTGCCAGCAGCCAGAGCGGGAGCACAGATACGCAGTATTTT
15	TRBD1	TRBV11-1	NA	TRBJ2-1	CASKRNRGANNEQFF	TGTGCCAGCAAGCGCAACAGGGGGGCCAACAATGAGCAGTTCTTC
17	TRBD2	TRBV27	once	TRBJ2-2	CASTRTSGGLNTGELFF	TGTGCCAGCACAAGGACTAGCGGGGGCCTTAACACCGGGGAGCTGTTTTTT
13	TRBD1	TRBV28	NA	TRBJ1-2	CASRTGTGNGYTF	TGTGCCAGCAGAACGGGGACAGGGAATGGCTACACCTTC
15	NA	TRBV3-1/TRBV3-2	few	TRBJ2-3	CASSQIRDITDTQYF	TGTGCCAGCAGCCAGATCCGGGACATCACAGATACGCAGTATTTT
16	NA	TRBV9	NA	TRBJ1-4	CASSVGGIGANEKLFF	TGTGCCAGCAGCGTAGGAGGAATAGGTGCTAATGAAAAACTGTTTTTT
14	TRBD1	TRBV9	NA	TRBJ2-4	CASSVDSGGNIQYF	TGTGCCAGCAGCGTAGATTCAGGGGGAAACATTCAGTACTTC
14	NA	TRBV11-2	NA	TRBJ2-5	CASSLVPPMETQYF	TGTGCCAGCAGCTTAGTCCCCCCAATGGAGACCCAGTACTTC
13	NA	TRBV19	NA	TRBJ1-2	CASSIDINYGYTF	TGTGCCAGTAGTATTGACATCAACTATGGCTACACCTTC
17	TRBD1	TRBV3-1/TRBV3-2	NA	TRBJ2-6	CASSHGTGGFGANVLTF	TGTGCCAGCAGCCACGGGACAGGGGGTTTTGGGGCCAACGTCCTGACTTTC
17	NA	TRBV10-3	NA	TRBJ2-3	CAISESARADTTDTQYF	TGTGCCATCAGTGAGTCGGCTCGAGCGGATACGACAGATACGCAGTATTTT
16	TRBD1	TRBV5-1	many	TRBJ2-3	CASSLRTGGSTDTQYF	TGCGCCAGCAGCTTAAGGACAGGGGGAAGCACAGATACGCAGTATTTT
11	NA	TRBV5-4	many	TRBJ2-1	CASSLGWRQFF	TGTGCCAGCAGCTTGGGCTGGAGGCAGTTCTTC
14	TRBD1	TRBV5-5	once	TRBJ2-3	CASGPGTGTDTQYF	TGTGCCAGCGGGCCAGGGACAGGCACAGATACGCAGTATTTT
12	NA	TRBV28	NA	TRBJ1-1	CASSILRTEAFF	TGTGCCAGCAGTATACTTCGGACTGAAGCTTTCTTT
16	TRBD1	TRBV24-1	NA	TRBJ2-2	CATSTGARTNTGELFF	TGTGCCACCAGTACAGGGGCCCGAACGAACACCGGGGAGCTGTTTTTT
16	NA	TRBV3-1/TRBV3-2	NA	TRBJ2-1	CASSQTGASGYNEQFF	TGTGCCAGCAGCCAAACGGGTGCTAGTGGGTACAATGAGCAGTTCTTC
15	NA	TRBV7-6	NA	TRBJ2-5	CASSRSQGGKETQYF	TGTGCCAGCAGCCGTAGCCAGGGAGGCAAAGAGACCCAGTACTTC
17	NA	TRBV1	NA	TRBJ2-1	CTSSQGKLVNVGNEQFF	TGCACCAGCAGCCAAGGAAAACTAGTTAACGTAGGCAATGAGCAGTTCTTC
16	NA	TRBV7-6	few	TRBJ2-1	CASSLEGQGWVNEQFF	TGTGCCAGCAGCTTAGAAGGCCAGGGGTGGGTTAATGAGCAGTTCTTC
17	TRBD2	TRBV4-1	NA	TRBJ2-2	CASSRQSGGAYTGELFF	TGCGCCAGCAGCCGGCAGAGCGGGGGCGCATACACCGGGGAGCTGTTTTTT
15	NA	TRBV7-9	once	TRBJ2-3	CASSLGDILTDTQYF	TGTGCCAGCAGCTTAGGGGACATACTCACAGATACGCAGTATTTT
12	NA	TRBV5-8	few	TRBJ1-5	CASSWGVQPQHF	TGTGCCAGCAGCTGGGGGGTTCAGCCCCAGCATTTT
15	NA	TRBV19	NA	TRBJ1-2	CASSIAPRTVDGYTF	TGTGCCAGTAGTATAGCTCCGAGAACAGTGGATGGCTACACCTTC
13	TRBD1	TRBV29-1	NA	TRBJ2-2	CSGGTGGTGELFF	TGCAGCGGCGGTACAGGGGGCACCGGGGAGCTGTTTTTT
15	TRBD1	TRBV9	NA	TRBJ1-2	CASSSPGQGARGYTF	TGTGCCAGCAGCTCCCCCGGGCAGGGGGCTCGAGGCTACACCTTC
15	NA	TRBV11-2	NA	TRBJ2-5	CASSLGDRFQETQYF	TGTGCCAGCAGCTTAGGTGATAGATTCCAAGAGACCCAGTACTTC
14	TRBD2	TRBV19	NA	TRBJ2-3	CASSRGGVSDTQYF	TGTGCCAGTAGTAGGGGGGGGGTGTCAGATACGCAGTATTTT
17	TRBD1	TRBV5-1	NA	TRBJ2-3	CASSPSQGQGFADTQYF	TGCGCCAGCAGCCCCTCCCAGGGACAGGGGTTCGCTGATACGCAGTATTTT
14	TRBD1	TRBV28	NA	TRBJ1-2	CASLNFKGAGGYTF	TGTGCCAGCCTAAATTTTAAGGGGGCTGGTGGCTACACCTTC
15	NA	TRBV14	NA	TRBJ1-2	CASSPMSFRGDGYTF	TGTGCCAGCAGCCCTATGAGTTTTAGGGGCGATGGCTACACCTTC
15	NA	TRBV6-5	medium-sized	TRBJ1-2	CASIRSRGHPYGYTF	TGTGCCAGCATTCGCTCGCGGGGCCATCCTTATGGCTACACCTTC
14	TRBD1	TRBV19	NA	TRBJ1-6	CASSIGQVGSPLHF	TGTGCCAGTAGTATTGGACAGGTGGGCTCACCCCTCCACTTT